Shown below are 32 T cell receptor beta chains from a single sample sequenced in a study of blood T cell repertoires in COVID-19. Data came from immunoSEQ multiplex PCR; TCRdb stores just in-frame clones and leaves some out. This table has approximately 93,000 clones, roughly three quarters appearing once. The sequenced sample was peripheral blood. These receptors originate from a woman of 80 years or more with acute or convalescent COVID-19.

V usage is TRBV6-5 and J usage is TRBJ1-3; D unclear. Germline V lookup: CDR1 MNHEY, CDR2 SVGAGI. With 0 bases removed from V and 0 bases from J, the gap between germline ends came to 6 bases. This CDR3 has 15 residues. CDR3 nucleotide sequence: TGTGCCAGCAGTTACTCGTCCCGCTCTGGAAACACCATATATTTT. It translates to CASSYSSRSGNTIYF.

The chain couples TRBV3-1 (or the pseudogene TRBV3-2) to TRBJ1-6; D is uncertain. Trimming shortened V by 5 bases and J by 8 bases, and 13 bases separated the two germline ends. CDR1 and CDR2 from the germline V gene are LGHDT and YNNKEL (reference sequence). CDR3 length equals 14 residues. CDR3 bases: TGTGCCAGCAGCAAGCAAGTCCTGGATTCACCCCTCCACTTT. This gives the protein CASSKQVLDSPLHF.

V gene TRBV18 combines with J gene TRBJ1-1; 9 nucleotides agree with TRBD1. Germline V lookup: CDR1 KGHSH, CDR2 LQKENI. The CDR3 runs 16 residues. V trimming: 0 bases; J trimming: 5 bases; junction bases outside the gene matches: 7. CDR3 DNA sequence: TGTGCCAGCTCACCACCATCCACAGGGGGCAGGACTGAAGCTTTCTTT. This gives the protein CASSPPSTGGRTEAFF.

This clone occurred once. DNA of the CDR3: TGTGCCAGCAGCTTGGGGGCAGGGGGTACCTTCTCTGGAAACACCATATATTTT. Protein sequence: CASSLGAGGTFSGNTIYF. This chain uses TRBV5-5 with TRBJ1-3; 7 bases map to TRBD1. V lost 0 bases and J lost 0; bases outside the gene matches: 9. Germline V gene data show CDR1 as SGHKS and CDR2 as YYEKEE (reference sequence). The CDR3 covers 18 residues. The whole variable domain, remainder taken from reference TRBV5-5 and TRBJ1-3, is DAGVTQSPTHLIKTRGQQVTLRCSPISGHKSVSWYQQVLGQGPQFIFQYYEKEERGRGNFPDRFSARQFPNYSSELNVNALLLGDSALYLCASSLGAGGTFSGNTIYFGEGSWLTVV.

The chain combines TRBV11-2 with TRBJ2-7, with unresolved D. The V gene lost 2 bases and the J gene lost 4 bases, with 15 bases spanning the gap. CDR3 size: 15 residues. The germline V gene encodes CDR1 SGHAT and CDR2 FQNNGV. The CDR3 DNA sequence: TGTGCCAGCAGCTTATTCACCCAGGTTGGTTACGAGCAGTACTTC. Translating it yields CASSLFTQVGYEQYF. Combining the CDR3 with reference TRBV11-2 and TRBJ2-7 gives the whole variable domain EAGVAQSPRYKIIEKRQSVAFWCNPISGHATLYWYQQILGQGPKLLIQFQNNGVVDDSQLPKDRFSAERLKGVDSTLKIQPAKLEDSAVYLCASSLFTQVGYEQYFGPGTRLTVT.

This clone was seen only a few times. The rearrangement joins TRBV5-1 to TRBJ1-1; D not certain. The CDR3 has 14 residues. The germline CDR1 and CDR2 sequences are SGHRS and YFSETQ. The germline V and J ends were trimmed by 2 bases and 0 bases, with 8 bases remaining between them. DNA of the CDR3: TGCGCCAGCAGCTTAGATACTATGAACACTGAAGCTTTCTTT. Its protein is CASSLDTMNTEAFF.

As to this clone: Being one base from a much bigger clone, this may be a read error. Other nucleotide sequences in the sample specify the same CDR3. The V gene is TRBV2, the J gene TRBJ2-5; 9 nucleotides align to TRBD2. Germline V CDR1 and CDR2: SNHLY, FYNNEI. The CDR3 covers 15 residues. The CDR3 loop is CASSGSSGAQETQYF. The CDR3 region has the DNA TGTGCCAGTAGTGGGTCTAGCGGGGCCCAAGAGACCCAGTACTTC.

The chain recombines TRBV25-1 with TRBJ2-1, with 10 bases fitting TRBD2. Trimming cost V 0 bases and J 9 bases; bases outside gene matches: 8. This CDR3 comprises 16 residues. Per germline, CDR1 MGHDK and CDR2 SYGVNS. The CDR3: CASSEYGSGRDIEQFF. CDR3 coding DNA: TGTGCCAGCAGTGAATATGGAAGCGGGAGGGACATTGAGCAGTTCTTC.

This clone is a singleton in its sample. The genes are TRBV9 and TRBJ2-7; 12 bases are a match to TRBD2. V was pared by 4 bases and J by 0 bases, with 11 bases of the junction left unmatched. The CDR3 contains 18 residues. Germline CDR1 reads SGDLS; CDR2 reads YYNGEE. The CDR3 sequence is CASSLMFLAGGSSYEQYF. In DNA, the CDR3 is TGTGCCAGCAGCCTGATGTTTCTAGCGGGGGGGAGCTCCTACGAGCAGTACTTC.

The chain carries TRBV3-1 (or the pseudogene TRBV3-2) and TRBJ2-3, with TRBD2 matching 9 bases. The CDR3 consists of 17 residues. In germline, CDR1 is LGHDT, CDR2 YNNKEL (reference sequence). V was clipped by 1 base and J by 2 bases; unmatched bases: 7. The CDR3 bases are TGTGCCAGCAGCCAAGGTGTAGCGGGGGTCACCACAGATACGCAGTATTTT. Translated: CASSQGVAGVTTDTQYF.

Written as DNA, the CDR3 is TGTGCCTGGAGCTATCCTCTGGGGGCTCGGAATTCACCCCTCCACTTT. Translation gives CAWSYPLGARNSPLHF. The chain recombines TRBV30 with TRBJ1-6, with D perhaps matching TRBD1 (6 bases). The CDR3 is made up of 16 amino acids. The V gene's germline CDR1 is GTSNPN and CDR2 SVGIG (reference sequence). Trimming took off 3 bases at V and 7 bases at J, with 19 bases between the two ends.

The chain uses TRBV28 and TRBJ1-5; D may be TRBD1 (6 bases). The germline V gene has CDR1 MDHEN and CDR2 SYDVKM. This CDR3 spans 17 amino acids. Trimming left V 4 bases short and J 3 bases short, with 19 bases between. The CDR3 here is CASSSAPPRTDNQPQHF. CDR3 DNA sequence: TGTGCCAGCAGTTCCGCCCCTCCCCGGACAGACAATCAGCCCCAGCATTTT.

The chain carries TRBV7-2 and TRBJ2-3; D not resolved. V dropped 0 bases and J dropped 2 bases, with 9 bases sitting between them. The CDR3 sequence is 15 residues long. Germline-derived CDR1 and CDR2 are SGHTA and FQGNSA. CDR3: CASSLAQRYTDTQYF. In nucleotides, the CDR3 is TGTGCCAGCAGCTTAGCGCAGAGGTACACAGATACGCAGTATTTT.

This clone showed up just a few times. This sequence joins TRBV6-4 and TRBJ2-4; TRBD1 agrees at 7 bases. Germline V CDR1 and CDR2: MRHNA, SNTAGT. V dropped 6 bases and J dropped 4; count of bases not matched to a gene: 9. This CDR3 has 15 amino acids. CDR3 region: CASRAYRGYKNIQYF. CDR3 sequence (DNA): TGTGCCAGCAGGGCGTACAGGGGATATAAAAACATTCAGTACTTC.

This clone was observed once. The V gene is TRBV11-2, the J gene TRBJ1-1; 7 nucleotides align to TRBD1. The CDR3 has 11 amino acids. Trimming removed 5 bases from V and 12 bases from J; junction bases left unmatched: 6. Per the germline V gene, CDR1 is SGHAT and CDR2 is FQNNGV. The DNA of the CDR3 is TGTGCCAGCAGCCCCGGGACAGCAACTTTCTTT. It specifies CASSPGTATFF.

The chain uses TRBV6-1 and TRBJ2-3; tentatively, D is TRBD1 (7 bases). Trimming took off 3 bases at V and 0 bases at J, with 16 bases between the two ends. The CDR3 extends over 17 amino acids. Germline V gene lookup returns CDR1 MNHNS and CDR2 SASEGT. The CDR3 sequence is CASSDRRGRASTDTQYF. The CDR3, as DNA: TGTGCCAGCAGTGATAGGAGGGGGCGGGCTAGCACAGATACGCAGTATTTT.

This chain uses TRBV4-1 with TRBJ2-7; perhaps TRBD2 as D (5 bases). Trimming took off 4 bases at V and 0 bases at J, with 16 bases between the two ends. The germline V gene encodes CDR1 MGHRA and CDR2 YSYEKL. This CDR3 is built from 16 residues. The CDR3 coding sequence is TGCGCCAGCAGCCCGTTAGGACTGGGTAGCTCCTACGAGCAGTACTTC. Translated: CASSPLGLGSSYEQYF.

J is TRBJ2-3 and V is TRBV6-2 or TRBV6-3; 7 nucleotides match TRBD2. Germline loops: CDR1 MNHEY, CDR2 SVGEGT. Losses at the gene ends were 2 bases for V and 5 bases for J; bases not matched to a gene: 10. This CDR3 spans 16 amino acids. CDR3 bases: TGTGCCAGCAGTTACCAACTAGCGCGACGGATAGATACGCAGTATTTT. Residues: CASSYQLARRIDTQYF.

This chain connects TRBV7-3 to TRBJ2-1; 10 nucleotides line up with TRBD1. Trimming removed 5 bases from V and 6 bases from J; junction bases left unmatched: 7. CDR1 is SGHTA and CDR2 is FQGTGA in the germline V gene. The CDR3 length is 15 residues. The CDR3: CASSPGQGGANEQFF. Here the CDR3 DNA reads TGTGCCAGCAGCCCCGGACAGGGGGGGGCCAATGAGCAGTTCTTC.

CDR3 region: CASSWRQGSGYTF. The CDR3 coding sequence is TGTGCCAGCAGCTGGAGACAGGGGAGCGGCTACACCTTC. The J gene is TRBJ1-2, the V gene TRBV5-8; TRBD1 matches at 8 bases. This CDR3 has 13 residues. CDR1 SGHTS and CDR2 YDEGEE come from the germline V gene. V trimming: 3 bases; J trimming: 8 bases; junction bases outside the gene matches: 6.

This clone has just a few counts. J is TRBJ1-2 and V is TRBV19, with 8 bases matching TRBD1. Germline trimming cut 4 bases from V and 0 bases from J; bases unmatched to any gene: 7. The length of the CDR3 is 16 residues. In germline, CDR1 is LNHDA, CDR2 SQIVND (reference sequence). CDR3 nucleotides: TGTGCCAGTAGTAGGGGACAGGCTGGGACTAACTATGGCTACACCTTC. Translation gives CASSRGQAGTNYGYTF.

This clone has more than one count but fewer than ten. This rearrangement joins TRBV6-5 to TRBJ2-7; 8 bases are shared with TRBD1. The germline V gene has CDR1 MNHEY and CDR2 SVGAGI. The CDR3 has 13 amino acids. Trimming cost V 4 bases and J 3 bases; bases outside gene matches: 2. The CDR3 bases are TGTGCCAGCAGTTCCACAGGGGGCTACGAGCAGTACTTC. Protein: CASSSTGGYEQYF.

This chain joins TRBV4-1 and TRBJ2-1, with TRBD2 matching 10 bases. The V segment lost 1 base and the J segment 7 bases; nucleotides outside the gene matches: 13. The CDR3 runs to 18 residues. Germline V gene lookup returns CDR1 MGHRA and CDR2 YSYEKL. CDR3 sequence reads: CASSQVLATSGLMNEQFF. The CDR3 region has the DNA TGCGCCAGCAGCCAAGTTCTAGCGACTAGCGGGTTAATGAATGAGCAGTTCTTC.

The chain joins TRBV18 to TRBJ2-7; maybe TRBD2 (6 bases). This CDR3 is built from 14 residues. Trimming removed 8 bases at V and 0 bases at J, with 14 bases between. Germline loops: CDR1 KGHSH, CDR2 LQKENI. CDR3 sequence: CASGAGLLSYEQYF. The CDR3 DNA sequence: TGTGCCAGCGGCGCGGGGCTTCTCTCCTACGAGCAGTACTTC.

The rearrangement links TRBV13 to TRBJ2-7; D is unresolved. Germline assignment: CDR1 PRHDT and CDR2 FYEKMQ (reference sequence). The CDR3 runs to 12 residues. V was pared by 8 bases and J by 0 bases, with 8 bases between. Here the CDR3 reads CASSTPSYEQYF. CDR3 coding DNA: TGTGCCAGCTCAACACCCTCCTACGAGCAGTACTTC.

This rearrangement joins TRBV18 to TRBJ2-7, with TRBD2 identical over 9 bases. The V segment lost 4 bases and the J segment 7 bases; nucleotides outside the gene matches: 11. The CDR3 sequence is 15 residues long. Germline V lookup: CDR1 KGHSH, CDR2 LQKENI. The CDR3 loop is CASSLGAGLAGEQYF. Written as DNA, the CDR3 is TGTGCCAGCTCACTTGGAGCGGGACTAGCAGGGGAGCAGTACTTC.

The V call is TRBV7-3, the J call TRBJ2-3, with TRBD2 identical over 9 bases. Trimming cost V 3 bases and J 10 bases; bases outside gene matches: 5. Germline-derived CDR1 and CDR2 are SGHTA and FQGTGA. The CDR3 runs 13 residues. The CDR3: CASSFSQREAQYF. The CDR3 DNA sequence: TGTGCCAGCAGCTTCTCCCAGCGGGAGGCGCAGTATTTT.

The chain employs TRBV5-1 and TRBJ2-2; 9 bases are a match to TRBD2. This CDR3 region has 17 residues. J lost 7 bases, V lost 7 bases, and 17 bases had no gene match. Germline V gives CDR1 SGHRS, CDR2 YFSETQ. As DNA, the CDR3 is TGCGCCAGCTGTCGATACCCGAGCGGGGGGCCTGGCGGGGAGCTGTTTTTT. This sequence encodes CASCRYPSGGPGGELFF.

The chain combines TRBV20-1 with TRBJ1-5; D remains unclear. Germline V CDR1 and CDR2: DFQATT, SNEGSKA (reference sequence). V was cut by 3 bases and J by 0 bases, with 9 bases left in between. The CDR3 is 14 amino acids. The CDR3 spells CSASNSNSNQPQHF. As DNA, the CDR3 is TGCAGTGCTAGTAACTCCAATAGCAATCAGCCCCAGCATTTT.

The chain is built from TRBV19 and TRBJ2-7; tentative D call: TRBD2 (5 bases). This CDR3 is 13 amino acids long. Trimming cost V 3 bases and J 3 bases, with 9 bases left between them. Germline CDR1 and CDR2: LNHDA and SQIVND (reference sequence). The DNA of the CDR3 is TGTGCCAGTAGTATTAAACTAGGCTACGAGCAGTACTTC. This translates into CASSIKLGYEQYF.

J is TRBJ2-7 and V is TRBV7-6; 11 nucleotides match TRBD2. Trimming took 1 base from V and 3 from J; bases not matched to a gene: 5. CDR1 and CDR2 (germline): SGHVS, FNYEAQ. This CDR3 contains 16 residues. DNA for the CDR3: TGTGCCAGCAGCTTAGGGGGACTAGCGGAAGGCTACGAGCAGTACTTC. Translating it yields CASSLGGLAEGYEQYF.

The chain carries TRBV6-2 or TRBV6-3 and TRBJ1-5, with D possibly matching TRBD1 (6 bases). Trimming cost V 5 bases and J 2 bases, with 16 bases left between them. Germline V gives CDR1 MNHEY, CDR2 SVGEGT. This CDR3 region has 16 residues. Here the CDR3 DNA reads TGTGCCAGCAGTAAGGGGGGGCAGGGAGGCAATCAGCCCCAGCATTTT. Protein: CASSKGGQGGNQPQHF.